This T cell receptor (beta chain) is from a study of CXCR3-negative and CXCR3-positive naive CD8 T cells. Study observations and caveats: Against CXCR3-negative naive cells, CXCR3-positive naive cells showed more hydrophobic TRB CDR3s.

In the case of this clonotype: Its specificity is unknown.

UMI labels and 5' RACE were used to prepare the TRB cDNA libraries. After re-calling the 5' RACE reads, TCRdb lists one entry per CDR3 protein, DNA absent. The sample totals just under 90,000 distinct CDR3 sequences; its top ten clones hold under 0.95%. The receptor was derived from a human donor in good health. Some clones in this sample may be carry-over from other donors' samples. The sample comprised naive CXCR3+ CD8+ T cells from blood. Subset: CD45RO-CCR7+CD27+CD95- naive CD8+ T cells expressing CXCR3 (TNR3+).

The CDR3: CSVQIRTDLPEAFF. This chain connects TRBV29-1 to TRBJ1-1. Looked up from germline, CDR1 is SQVTM and CDR2 is ANQGSEA. The CDR3 is made up of 14 amino acids.